This is a list of T cell receptor beta chains from one sample in a study of cytomegalovirus exposure and HLA in healthy donors. The method was immunoSEQ multiplex PCR; TCRdb's version includes in-frame clones alone and lacks a portion of them. Of approximately 260,000 clones in the sample, 92% were seen once. Sequenced material: PBMCs. These receptors all stem from a girl aged 2 to 10 in good health and CMV-seronegative. Both conserved end residues are trimmed from each CDR3. Size values are once, few and many counts, or a class for expanded clones, and some rows have none.

abundance	v_gene	j_gene	CDR3aa
.	TRBV5-1	TRBJ2-7	ASSPNSMGGREQY
.	TRBV5-1	TRBJ1-1	ASSQMDGHMNTEAF
once	TRBV5-1	TRBJ2-1	ASSGAGWEQF
.	TRBV7-6	TRBJ1-3	ASSLVGQGAPGNTIY
.	TRBV5-4	TRBJ1-1	ASSLIAGGGTEAF
.	TRBV6-4	TRBJ1-5	ASRRQIYSNQPQH
few	TRBV5-6	TRBJ1-2	ASSPYHRGQLHGYT
.	TRBV10-3	TRBJ1-2	AISGGTAEASNYGYT
.	TRBV25-1	TRBJ2-5	ASSESPTGLIQETQY
.	TRBV20-1	TRBJ2-1	SGLRDNEQF
.	TRBV5-6	TRBJ2-5	ASSPRDRPQETQY
once	TRBV4-2	TRBJ2-4	ASSQGGGNIQY
.	TRBV30	TRBJ1-1	AWSYRGVNTEAF
.	TRBV15	TRBJ2-1	ATSSGGTQSSYNEQF
.	TRBV7-8	TRBJ2-1	ASSPSGEQF
.	TRBV19	TRBJ2-7	ASSEEVAYEQY
.	TRBV29-1	TRBJ2-1	SADREYNEQF
once	TRBV27	TRBJ2-7	ASSLAGGFSIAEQY
.	TRBV9	TRBJ2-5	ASSGGVHQETQY
.	TRBV7-6	TRBJ2-7	ASSTQRGGHGEQY
.	TRBV5-1	TRBJ1-1	ASSLTLQGANTEAF
.	TRBV6-6	TRBJ2-5	ASSYGTQETQY
.	TRBV5-1	TRBJ2-1	ASSPGTSYEQF
.	TRBV7-2	TRBJ2-2	ASSWGPQDTGELF
.	TRBV6-6	TRBJ2-3	ASSYFSGDTQY
.	TRBV9	TRBJ1-4	ASSVEAGFKGKLF
.	TRBV9	TRBJ1-6	ASSVEGENSPLH
once	TRBV15	TRBJ1-2	ATSRDVAGSYGYT
.	TRBV5-1	TRBJ1-2	ASSTGQHYGYT
.	TRBV7-9	TRBJ2-1	ASSWSGVSYNEQF
.	TRBV7-2	TRBJ2-2	ASSIPGTSGGAVTGELF
.	TRBV7-7	TRBJ2-2	ASSPVLAGGTGELF
.	TRBV28	TRBJ1-5	ASSLGVQGVQPQH
.	TRBV27	TRBJ2-7	ASSPVQGEDEQY
.	TRBV7-2	TRBJ1-1	ASSLVRGDQNTEAF
.	TRBV7-9	TRBJ2-5	ASSLAAPFWETQY
once	TRBV19	TRBJ2-3	ASRSGLAGGLRDTQY
.	TRBV10-3	TRBJ2-5	AIGQAGGRETQY
.	TRBV19	TRBJ1-1	ASSILPGQMNTEAF
.	TRBV29-1	TRBJ1-1	SVLPGMNTEAF
.	TRBV28	TRBJ1-5	ASSTQGAAQPQH
.	TRBV7-9	TRBJ1-5	ASSEGTGTQH
.	TRBV28	TRBJ1-6	ASSLPRAYNSPLH
.	TRBV5-4	TRBJ2-2	ASSWAQGVTGELF
.	TRBV7-8	TRBJ1-2	ASSSRRTGFYGYT
.	TRBV30	TRBJ1-5	AWSVRTASNQPQH
.	TRBV15	TRBJ1-2	ATSRDGGYGYT